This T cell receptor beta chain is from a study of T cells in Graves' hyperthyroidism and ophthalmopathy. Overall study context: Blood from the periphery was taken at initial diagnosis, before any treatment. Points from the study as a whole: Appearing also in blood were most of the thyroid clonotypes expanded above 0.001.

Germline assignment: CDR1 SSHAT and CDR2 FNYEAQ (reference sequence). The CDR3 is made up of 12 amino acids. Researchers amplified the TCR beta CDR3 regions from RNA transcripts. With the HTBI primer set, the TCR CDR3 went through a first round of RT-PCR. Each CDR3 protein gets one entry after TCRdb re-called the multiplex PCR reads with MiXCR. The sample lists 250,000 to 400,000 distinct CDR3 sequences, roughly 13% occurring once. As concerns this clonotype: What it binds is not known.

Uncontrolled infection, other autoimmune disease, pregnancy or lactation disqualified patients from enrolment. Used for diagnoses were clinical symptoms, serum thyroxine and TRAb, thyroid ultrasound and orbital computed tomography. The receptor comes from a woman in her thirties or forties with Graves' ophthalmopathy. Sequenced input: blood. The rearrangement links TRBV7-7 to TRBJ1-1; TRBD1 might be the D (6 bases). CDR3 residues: CAHEQGNTEAFF. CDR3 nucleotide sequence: TGTGCTCACGAACAGGGGAACACTGAAGCTTTCTTT.